This TCR beta chain was sequenced for a study of cytomegalovirus exposure and HLA in healthy donors. PCR employed 60 Vbeta and 13 Jbeta primers. Clones were read by immunoSEQ multiplex PCR, and TCRdb kept only the in-frame ones, dropping some. The table lists fewer than 90,000 clones, about 80% of them singletons, with 1.2% to 1.5% in the top ten. This clone was counted ten times or more. CDR1 and CDR2 from the germline V gene are LNHNV and YYDKDF (reference sequence). Unmatched junction bases numbered 0, after V lost 5 bases and J lost 0 bases. The CDR3 runs to 14 residues. Material for sequencing was PBMCs. This clonotype was obtained from a male donor in good health and CMV-seronegative. The genes are TRBV15 and TRBJ2-7; 11 nucleotides align to TRBD1. The CDR3 nucleotides are TGTGCCACCAGCGGGACAGGGGGCTCCTACGAGCAGTACTTC. It codes for CATSGTGGSYEQYF.